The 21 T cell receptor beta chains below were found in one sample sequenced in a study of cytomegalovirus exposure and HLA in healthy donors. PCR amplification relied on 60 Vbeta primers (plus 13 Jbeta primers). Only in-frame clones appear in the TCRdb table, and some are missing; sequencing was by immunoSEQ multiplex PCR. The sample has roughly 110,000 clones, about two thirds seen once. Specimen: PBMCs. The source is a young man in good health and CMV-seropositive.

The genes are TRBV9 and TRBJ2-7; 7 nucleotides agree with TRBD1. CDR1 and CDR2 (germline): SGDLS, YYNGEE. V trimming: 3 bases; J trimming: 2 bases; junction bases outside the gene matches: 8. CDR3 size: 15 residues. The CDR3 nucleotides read TGTGCCAGCAGCGCCCGGGACAGAGAAACCTACGAGCAGTACGTC. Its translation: CASSARDRETYEQYV.

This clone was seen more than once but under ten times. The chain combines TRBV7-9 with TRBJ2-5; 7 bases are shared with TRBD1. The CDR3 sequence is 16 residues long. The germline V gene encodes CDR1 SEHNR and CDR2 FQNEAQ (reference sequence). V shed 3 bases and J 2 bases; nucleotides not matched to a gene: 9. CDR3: CASSLGTAMIQETQYF. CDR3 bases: TGTGCCAGCAGCTTGGGGACAGCTATGATACAAGAGACCCAGTACTTC.

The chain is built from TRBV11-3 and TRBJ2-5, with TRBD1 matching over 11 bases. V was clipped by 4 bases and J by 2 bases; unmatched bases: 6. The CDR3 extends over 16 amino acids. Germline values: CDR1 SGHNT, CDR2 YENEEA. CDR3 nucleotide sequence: TGTGCCAGCAGCTCCGGGACAGGGGGACAGCAAGAGACCCAGTACTTC. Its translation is CASSSGTGGQQETQYF. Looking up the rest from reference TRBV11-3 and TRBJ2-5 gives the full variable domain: EAGVVQSPRYKIIEKKQPVAFWCNPISGHNTLYWYLQNLGQGPELLIRYENEEAVDDSQLPKDRFSAERLKGVDSTLKIQPAELGDSAVYLCASSSGTGGQQETQYFGPGTRLLVL.

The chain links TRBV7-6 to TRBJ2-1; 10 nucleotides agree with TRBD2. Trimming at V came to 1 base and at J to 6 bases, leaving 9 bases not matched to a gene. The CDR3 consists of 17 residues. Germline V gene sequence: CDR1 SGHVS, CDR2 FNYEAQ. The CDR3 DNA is TGTGCCAGCAGCTTAGTGACTAGCGGGCCCTTTCGCAATGAGCAGTTCTTC. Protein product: CASSLVTSGPFRNEQFF.

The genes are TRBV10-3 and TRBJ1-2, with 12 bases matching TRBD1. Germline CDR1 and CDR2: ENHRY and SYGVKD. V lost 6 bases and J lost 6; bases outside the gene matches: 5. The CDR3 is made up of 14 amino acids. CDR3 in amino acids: CAIRRDRGQDGYTF. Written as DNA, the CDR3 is TGTGCCATCAGGAGGGACAGGGGGCAGGATGGCTACACCTTC.

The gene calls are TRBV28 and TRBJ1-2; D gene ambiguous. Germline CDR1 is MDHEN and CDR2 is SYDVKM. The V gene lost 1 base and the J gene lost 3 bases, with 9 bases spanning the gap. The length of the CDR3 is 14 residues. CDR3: CASSLSDWDYGYTF. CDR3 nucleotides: TGTGCCAGCAGTTTATCAGACTGGGACTATGGCTACACCTTC.

This CDR3 is CASSLGLAGVGGITDTQYF. The CDR3 DNA sequence: TGTGCCAGCAGCCTGGGACTAGCGGGAGTAGGGGGCATCACAGATACGCAGTATTTT. The chain has TRBV27 and TRBJ2-3, with 14 bases that match TRBD2. Germline CDR1 MNHEY, CDR2 SMNVEV (reference sequence). The J segment lost 2 bases and the V segment lost 6 bases, leaving 13 bases of the junction unmatched. This CDR3 comprises 19 residues.

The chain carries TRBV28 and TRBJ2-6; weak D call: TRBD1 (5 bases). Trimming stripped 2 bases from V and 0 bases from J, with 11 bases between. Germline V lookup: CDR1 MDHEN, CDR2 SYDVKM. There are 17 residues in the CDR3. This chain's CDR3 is CASSLKGVYSGANVLTF. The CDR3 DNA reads TGTGCCAGCAGTTTAAAAGGGGTTTACTCTGGGGCCAACGTCCTGACTTTC.

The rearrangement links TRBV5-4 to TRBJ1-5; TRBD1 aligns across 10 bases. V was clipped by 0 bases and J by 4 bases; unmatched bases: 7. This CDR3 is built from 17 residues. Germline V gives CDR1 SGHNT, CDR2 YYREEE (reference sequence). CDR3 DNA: TGTGCCAGCAGCTTGGGCGGGACAGGGGTTTTTAATCAGCCCCAGCATTTT. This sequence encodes CASSLGGTGVFNQPQHF. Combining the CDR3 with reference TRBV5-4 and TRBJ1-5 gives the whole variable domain ETGVTQSPTHLIKTRGQQVTLRCSSQSGHNTVSWYQQALGQGPQFIFQYYREEENGRGNFPPRFSGLQFPNYSSELNVNALELDDSALYLCASSLGGTGVFNQPQHFGDGTRLSIL.

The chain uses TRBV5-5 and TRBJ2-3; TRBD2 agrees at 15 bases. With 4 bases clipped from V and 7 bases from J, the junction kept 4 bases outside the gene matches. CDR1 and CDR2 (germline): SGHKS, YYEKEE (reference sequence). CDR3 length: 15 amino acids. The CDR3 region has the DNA TGTGCCAGCAGCGAGGGACTAGCGGGGGGAAATACGCAGTATTTT. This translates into CASSEGLAGGNTQYF. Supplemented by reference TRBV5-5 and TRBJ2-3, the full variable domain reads DAGVTQSPTHLIKTRGQQVTLRCSPISGHKSVSWYQQVLGQGPQFIFQYYEKEERGRGNFPDRFSARQFPNYSSELNVNALLLGDSALYLCASSEGLAGGNTQYFGPGTRLTVL.

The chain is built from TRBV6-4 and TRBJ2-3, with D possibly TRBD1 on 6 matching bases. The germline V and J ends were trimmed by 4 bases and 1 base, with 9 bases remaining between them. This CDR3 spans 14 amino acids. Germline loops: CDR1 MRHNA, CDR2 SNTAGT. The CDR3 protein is CASSAEGGTDTQYF. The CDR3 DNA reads TGTGCCAGCAGTGCCGAGGGGGGCACAGATACGCAGTATTTT.

The CDR3, as DNA: TGTGCCAGCAGCGTCGAACCAGAGACAGGGCCCTATGGCTACACCTTC. Translating it yields CASSVEPETGPYGYTF. The V gene is TRBV9, the J gene TRBJ1-2; 7 bases fit TRBD1. Germline V gene lookup returns CDR1 SGDLS and CDR2 YYNGEE. With V trimmed by 2 bases and J by 4 bases, 11 bases remained unmatched. The CDR3 consists of 16 residues.

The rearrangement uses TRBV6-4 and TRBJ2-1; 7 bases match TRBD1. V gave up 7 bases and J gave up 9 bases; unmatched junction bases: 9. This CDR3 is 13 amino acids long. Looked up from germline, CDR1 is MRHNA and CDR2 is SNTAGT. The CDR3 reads CASTQAGGGEQFF. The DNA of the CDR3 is TGTGCCAGCACCCAGGCAGGGGGTGGTGAGCAGTTCTTC.

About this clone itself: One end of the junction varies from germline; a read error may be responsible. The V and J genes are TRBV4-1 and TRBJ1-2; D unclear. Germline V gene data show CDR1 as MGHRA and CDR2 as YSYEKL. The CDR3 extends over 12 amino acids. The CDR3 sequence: CASSPIVGPVDF. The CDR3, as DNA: TGCGCCAGCAGCCCTATTGTGGGCCCGGTGGACTTC.

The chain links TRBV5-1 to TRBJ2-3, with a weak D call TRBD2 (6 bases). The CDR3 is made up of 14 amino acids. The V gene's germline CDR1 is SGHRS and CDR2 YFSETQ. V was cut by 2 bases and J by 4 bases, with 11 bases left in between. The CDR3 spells CASSLTSSADTQYF. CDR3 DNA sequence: TGCGCCAGCAGCTTAACTAGCAGCGCAGATACGCAGTATTTT.

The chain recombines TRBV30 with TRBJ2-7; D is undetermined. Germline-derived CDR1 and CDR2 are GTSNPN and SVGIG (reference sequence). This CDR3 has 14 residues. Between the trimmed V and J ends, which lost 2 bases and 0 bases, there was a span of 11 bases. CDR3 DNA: TGTGCCTGGAGTCCTACCCCGGTCTCCTACGAGCAGTACTTC. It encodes CAWSPTPVSYEQYF. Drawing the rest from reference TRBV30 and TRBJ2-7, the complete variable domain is SQTIHQWPATLVQPVGSPLSLECTVEGTSNPNLYWYRQAAGRGLQLLFYSVGIGQISSEVPQNLSASRPQDRQFILSSKKLLLSDSGFYLCAWSPTPVSYEQYFGPGTRLTVT.

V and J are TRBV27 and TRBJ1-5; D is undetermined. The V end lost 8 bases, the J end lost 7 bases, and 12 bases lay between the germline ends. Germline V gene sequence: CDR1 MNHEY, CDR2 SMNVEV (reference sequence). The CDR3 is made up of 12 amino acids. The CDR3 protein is CASGWSSQPQHF. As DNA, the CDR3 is TGTGCCAGCGGTTGGAGTAGCCAGCCCCAGCATTTT.

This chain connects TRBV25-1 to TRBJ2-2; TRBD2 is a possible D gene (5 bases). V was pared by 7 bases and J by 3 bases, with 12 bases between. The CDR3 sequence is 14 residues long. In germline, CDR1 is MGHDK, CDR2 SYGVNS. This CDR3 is CASKLAGDTGELFF. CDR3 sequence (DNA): TGTGCCAGCAAGTTGGCGGGTGACACCGGGGAGCTGTTTTTT.

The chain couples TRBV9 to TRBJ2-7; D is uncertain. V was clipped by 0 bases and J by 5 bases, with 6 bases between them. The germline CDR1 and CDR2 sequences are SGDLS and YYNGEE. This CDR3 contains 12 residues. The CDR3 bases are TGTGCCAGCAGCGTAGATCCAGACGAGCAGTACTTC. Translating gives CASSVDPDEQYF.

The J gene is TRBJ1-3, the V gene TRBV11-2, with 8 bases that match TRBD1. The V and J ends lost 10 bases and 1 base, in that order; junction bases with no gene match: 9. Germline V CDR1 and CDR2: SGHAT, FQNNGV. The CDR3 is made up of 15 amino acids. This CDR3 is CATGDRTPSGNTIYF. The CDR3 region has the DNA TGTGCCACCGGGGACAGGACTCCTTCTGGAAACACCATATATTTT. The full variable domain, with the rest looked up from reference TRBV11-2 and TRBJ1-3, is EAGVAQSPRYKIIEKRQSVAFWCNPISGHATLYWYQQILGQGPKLLIQFQNNGVVDDSQLPKDRFSAERLKGVDSTLKIQPAKLEDSAVYLCATGDRTPSGNTIYFGEGSWLTVV.

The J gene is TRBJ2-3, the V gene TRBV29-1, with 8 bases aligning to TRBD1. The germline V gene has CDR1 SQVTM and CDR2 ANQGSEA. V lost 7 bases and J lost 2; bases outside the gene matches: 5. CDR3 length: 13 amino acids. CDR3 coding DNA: TGCAGCGCCATGACAGGGGTCACAGATACGCAGTATTTT. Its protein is CSAMTGVTDTQYF.